This TCR beta chain was identified during a study of T cell changes during pregnancy in multiple sclerosis. The CDR3 consists of 13 residues. CDR1 is SGHTS, CDR2 YDEGEE, per germline. Trimming stripped 9 bases from V and 3 bases from J, with 15 bases between. Sequencing was performed with immunoSEQ multiplex PCR; in TCRdb, only in-frame clones are kept and a portion is missing. The sample consists of more than 20,000 clones, roughly 90% of them appearing once. This clonotype originated in a female donor in good health, enrolled as a control in a pregnancy study. The material was CD8+ T cells from peripheral blood mononuclear cells, obtained in the third trimester of pregnancy. This sequence joins TRBV5-8 and TRBJ1-1; D unresolved. CDR3 region: CATAGLRYTEAFF. In DNA form, the CDR3 reads TGTGCCACCGCAGGACTGCGGTACACTGAAGCTTTCTTT. The full variable domain, rest sourced from reference TRBV5-8 and TRBJ1-1, is EAGVTQSPTHLIKTRGQQATLRCSPISGHTSVYWYQQALGLGLQFLLWYDEGEERNRGNFPPRFSGRQFPNYSSELNVNALELEDSALYLCATAGLRYTEAFFGQGTRLTVV.